This entry describes one TCR beta chain. What it recognizes is unknown. CD45RO-negative, CCR7-selected cells formed the naive CD8 fraction, which excluded terminally differentiated effector memory CD45RA+ cells. The sample comes from a study of shared clonotypes between healthy human individuals. Assay runs were performed at deep level. Some clones are missing from TCRdb's copy, which holds only in-frame ones; the method was immunoSEQ multiplex PCR. The table records over 2,000,000 clones, around 93% of them present only once. The ends were cut back, 1 base at V and 5 bases at J, with 17 bases in the middle. This CDR3 is built from 15 residues. Germline V gene sequence: CDR1 GTSNPN, CDR2 SVGIG (reference sequence). Study-wide results and limits: Sampling included only blood; tissue repertoires likely differ.

V usage is TRBV30 and J usage is TRBJ2-5; tentative D call: TRBD2 (5 bases). This clonotype was sampled from a man aged 18 to 29 in good health. Some clones in this sample may be carry-over from other donors' samples. Input material: naive CD8+ T cells from PBMCs. The CDR3 loop is CAWSEVGDYWETQYF. The CDR3 bases are TGTGCCTGGAGTGAGGTCGGGGATTATTGGGAGACCCAGTACTTC.